The 28 T cell receptor beta chains below come from one sample, sequenced in a study of cytomegalovirus exposure and HLA in healthy donors. Researchers ran the PCR with 60 Vbeta and 13 Jbeta primers. TCRdb's copy holds only in-frame clones and misses some; the assay was immunoSEQ multiplex PCR. The sample has 150,000 to 200,000 clones; around four fifths are singletons. Sequenced material: PBMCs. The receptors derive from a girl aged 10-17 years in good health and CMV-seropositive.

The chain employs TRBV28 and TRBJ2-2, with TRBD1 identical over 9 bases. The length of the CDR3 is 18 residues. V was pared by 5 bases and J by 3 bases, with 13 bases of the junction left unmatched. Germline CDR1 reads MDHEN; CDR2 reads SYDVKM. CDR3 sequence reads: CASSPTRYRGPDTGELFF. CDR3 in DNA: TGTGCCAGCAGTCCCACCCGTTACAGGGGGCCGGACACCGGGGAGCTGTTTTTT.

The genes are TRBV12-5 and TRBJ1-3, with 9 bases fitting TRBD1. The ends lost 5 bases at V and 0 bases at J; junction bases unmatched: 8. CDR1 and CDR2 (germline): LGHNT, FRNRAP. The CDR3 loop spans 17 amino acids. The CDR3 sequence: CASGLRRGQGSGNTIYF. The CDR3 region has the DNA TGTGCTAGTGGTCTCCGGAGGGGACAGGGCTCTGGAAACACCATATATTTT.

V gene TRBV5-5 combines with J gene TRBJ1-2, with D possibly TRBD1 on 5 matching bases. The CDR3 has 15 amino acids. In germline, CDR1 is SGHKS, CDR2 YYEKEE (reference sequence). Trimming shortened V by 6 bases and J by 2 bases, and 17 bases separated the two germline ends. DNA for the CDR3: TGTGCCAGCACCAGGGCCGGCGGGAGGAACTATGGCTACACCTTC. Translating gives CASTRAGGRNYGYTF.

The chain is built from TRBV7-6 and TRBJ2-3; 8 nucleotides match TRBD2. The CDR3 extends over 16 amino acids. V lost 3 bases and J lost 2; bases outside the gene matches: 7. The germline CDR1 and CDR2 sequences are SGHVS and FNYEAQ. The CDR3 reads CASSFGGGQNTDTQYF. The DNA for the CDR3 is TGTGCCAGCAGCTTCGGCGGGGGGCAAAACACAGATACGCAGTATTTT.

This clone was seen a few times. The chain carries TRBV4-1 and TRBJ1-4; D remains unclear. This CDR3 region has 14 residues. V was cut by 3 bases and J by 8 bases, with 13 bases left in between. Germline CDR1 MGHRA, CDR2 YSYEKL. The CDR3 nucleotides are TGCGCCAGCAGCCAGCCCCGATTCAGAGAAAAACTGTTTTTT. Translation gives CASSQPRFREKLFF.

This chain connects TRBV11-2 to TRBJ1-6, with D possibly TRBD1 on 5 matching bases. V lost 0 bases and J 3 bases, leaving 9 bases between the germline ends. Germline V gene sequence: CDR1 SGHAT, CDR2 FQNNGV. The CDR3 consists of 16 residues. CDR3 DNA: TGTGCCAGCAGCTTAGAGGCGGGACTCTATAATTCACCCCTCCACTTT. Amino acids: CASSLEAGLYNSPLHF.

The chain links TRBV19 to TRBJ1-1; TRBD1 is a possible D gene (5 bases). The germline V gene encodes CDR1 LNHDA and CDR2 SQIVND (reference sequence). CDR3 length: 18 amino acids. V gave up 10 bases and J gave up 0 bases, with 27 bases separating them. The CDR3 bases are TGTGCCACCTGGGACCTCCGGGGGGTCACTCCTATGAACACTGAAGCTTTCTTT. This sequence encodes CATWDLRGVTPMNTEAFF.

The chain couples TRBV6-6 to TRBJ1-1; weak D call: TRBD1 (6 bases). This CDR3 spans 14 amino acids. CDR1 MNHNY and CDR2 SVGAGI come from the germline V gene (reference sequence). The V gene lost 4 bases and the J gene lost 0 bases, with 9 bases spanning the gap. The CDR3 DNA reads TGTGCCAGCAGTTTCGGACAGCTGAACACTGAAGCTTTCTTT. Translating it yields CASSFGQLNTEAFF.

The gene calls are TRBV5-5 and TRBJ1-1; a possible D gene is TRBD1 (5 bases). The CDR3 has 15 residues. CDR1 and CDR2 from the germline V gene are SGHKS and YYEKEE (reference sequence). V lost 1 base, J lost 5 bases, and 15 bases lay in between. For the CDR3, the DNA is TGTGCCAGCAGCTTGCCGGGCACGGGGGGTACTGAAGCTTTCTTT. It yields the protein CASSLPGTGGTEAFF.

The chain couples TRBV9 to TRBJ2-3; D may be TRBD1 (6 bases). CDR1 is SGDLS and CDR2 is YYNGEE in the germline V gene. Trimming stripped 3 bases from V and 4 bases from J, with 9 bases between. This CDR3 comprises 13 residues. The CDR3 here is CASSEGEADTQYF. CDR3 DNA sequence: TGTGCCAGCAGCGAGGGGGAAGCAGATACGCAGTATTTT.

The genes are TRBV14 and TRBJ1-3; no reliable D call. CDR3 size: 14 residues. Trimming left V 0 bases short and J 4 bases short, with 7 bases between. From germline, CDR1 is SGHDN and CDR2 FVKESK. CDR3 amino acids: CASSQDFSGNTIYF. DNA for the CDR3: TGTGCCAGCAGCCAAGATTTCTCCGGAAACACCATATATTTT.

This chain joins TRBV5-6 and TRBJ2-1; 14 positions agree with TRBD2. CDR1 and CDR2 from the germline V gene are SGHDT and YYEEEE. V gave up 5 bases and J gave up 5 bases; unmatched junction bases: 9. The length of the CDR3 is 17 residues. CDR3 amino acids: CASRRGTSGGRDNEQFF. CDR3 in DNA: TGTGCCAGCAGGCGTGGGACTAGCGGGGGCCGCGACAATGAGCAGTTCTTC.

The chain uses TRBV19 and TRBJ2-2, with D uncertain. Germline lookup yields CDR1 LNHDA and CDR2 SQIVND (reference sequence). The CDR3 has 15 amino acids. V dropped 0 bases and J dropped 3 bases, with 8 bases sitting between them. CDR3: CASSIDWQDTGELFF. In DNA, the CDR3 is TGTGCCAGTAGTATAGATTGGCAGGACACCGGGGAGCTGTTTTTT.

The chain joins TRBV4-1 to TRBJ1-5, with D unresolved. With 1 base removed from V and 0 bases from J, the gap between germline ends came to 4 bases. In germline, CDR1 is MGHRA, CDR2 YSYEKL. The CDR3 is made up of 14 amino acids. The CDR3 loop is CASSQAGSNQPQHF. CDR3 nucleotide sequence: TGCGCCAGCAGCCAAGCGGGTAGCAATCAGCCCCAGCATTTT.

The gene calls are TRBV11-2 and TRBJ2-5; D gene unclear. The CDR3 covers 13 residues. Trimming took 1 base from V and 3 from J, leaving 6 bases between them. Germline lookup yields CDR1 SGHAT and CDR2 FQNNGV. The CDR3 sequence: CASSLGLEETQYF. In DNA, the CDR3 is TGTGCCAGCAGCTTAGGACTGGAAGAGACCCAGTACTTC. The full variable domain, with the rest looked up from reference TRBV11-2 and TRBJ2-5, is EAGVAQSPRYKIIEKRQSVAFWCNPISGHATLYWYQQILGQGPKLLIQFQNNGVVDDSQLPKDRFSAERLKGVDSTLKIQPAKLEDSAVYLCASSLGLEETQYFGPGTRLLVL.

The chain has TRBV11-1 and TRBJ2-2; 8 nucleotides match TRBD1. Germline values: CDR1 SGHAT, CDR2 FQDESV (reference sequence). CDR3 length: 12 residues. V lost 9 bases to trimming and J lost 4 bases; unmatched junction nucleotides: 1. The DNA for the CDR3 is TGTGCCAGTGGACAGGGCACCGGGGAGCTGTTTTTT. Protein: CASGQGTGELFF. Full variable domain (remainder filled in from reference TRBV11-1 and TRBJ2-2): EAEVAQSPRYKITEKSQAVAFWCDPISGHATLYWYRQILGQGPELLVQFQDESVVDDSQLPKDRFSAERLKGVDSTLKIQPAELGDSAMYLCASGQGTGELFFGEGSRLTVL.

V and J are TRBV18 and TRBJ2-3; 13 bases agree with TRBD2. After removal of 0 bases from V and 2 bases from J, the junction contained 14 bases not matched to a gene. CDR3 length equals 21 residues. Germline lookup yields CDR1 KGHSH and CDR2 LQKENI. The CDR3 DNA is TGTGCCAGCTCACCACCAGTGACTAGCGGGGGGTCCTCCCAGTACACAGATACGCAGTATTTT. It translates to CASSPPVTSGGSSQYTDTQYF.

This chain joins TRBV28 and TRBJ1-2; TRBD1 might be the D (5 bases). Germline values: CDR1 MDHEN, CDR2 SYDVKM. The CDR3 is 13 residues long. V lost 8 bases, J lost 1 base, and 11 bases lay in between. Here the CDR3 reads CASRQGINYGYTF. CDR3 nucleotides: TGTGCCAGCCGCCAGGGTATTAACTATGGCTACACCTTC.

The J gene is TRBJ2-1, the V gene TRBV5-4, with 8 bases matching TRBD1. Losses at the gene ends were 2 bases for V and 8 bases for J; bases not matched to a gene: 6. Germline V gene lookup returns CDR1 SGHNT and CDR2 YYREEE (reference sequence). The length of the CDR3 is 14 residues. CDR3 nucleotide sequence: TGTGCCAGCAGCTTAACCAGGGGGCGGGATGAGCAGTTCTTC. Protein sequence: CASSLTRGRDEQFF. Full variable domain (rest looked up from reference TRBV5-4 and TRBJ2-1): ETGVTQSPTHLIKTRGQQVTLRCSSQSGHNTVSWYQQALGQGPQFIFQYYREEENGRGNFPPRFSGLQFPNYSSELNVNALELDDSALYLCASSLTRGRDEQFFGPGTRLTVL.

The rearrangement uses TRBV2 and TRBJ2-3; unclear D gene. Germline values: CDR1 SNHLY, CDR2 FYNNEI. The CDR3 loop spans 15 amino acids. The V and J ends lost 1 base and 0 bases respectively, with 8 bases between them. This CDR3 is CASSEDSVSTDTQYF. As DNA, the CDR3 is TGTGCCAGCAGTGAAGATTCGGTTAGCACAGATACGCAGTATTTT. Based on the CDR3 plus reference TRBV2 and TRBJ2-3, the full variable domain is EPEVTQTPSHQVTQMGQEVILRCVPISNHLYFYWYRQILGQKVEFLVSFYNNEISEKSEIFDDQFSVERPDGSNFTLKIRSTKLEDSAMYFCASSEDSVSTDTQYFGPGTRLTVL.

This clone appeared a single time. This chain joins TRBV7-3 and TRBJ2-5, with 10 bases matching TRBD2. The germline CDR1 and CDR2 sequences are SGHTA and FQGTGA. This CDR3 comprises 16 residues. J lost 4 bases, V lost 5 bases, and 10 bases had no gene match. CDR3 residues: CASSIDSGGARETQYF. The CDR3 nucleotides are TGTGCCAGCAGCATAGACAGCGGGGGGGCCCGAGAGACCCAGTACTTC.

The CDR3 nucleotides are TGTGCCAGCAGCTCGTACTCAAATTCACCCCTCCACTTT. Translating it yields CASSSYSNSPLHF. The V and J genes are TRBV27 and TRBJ1-6; D gene ambiguous. Germline CDR1 is MNHEY and CDR2 is SMNVEV (reference sequence). Trimming left V 6 bases short and J 7 bases short, with 10 bases between. The CDR3 runs to 13 residues.

The chain joins TRBV19 to TRBJ1-2; 7 bases line up with TRBD1. V trimming: 4 bases; J trimming: 2 bases; junction bases outside the gene matches: 1. Germline values: CDR1 LNHDA, CDR2 SQIVND (reference sequence). The CDR3 covers 13 residues. CDR3 coding DNA: TGTGCCAGTAGTAACAGGGGAAACTATGGCTACACCTTC. Its translation is CASSNRGNYGYTF.

This sequence joins TRBV4-1 and TRBJ2-5; D is perhaps TRBD1 (6 bases). The CDR3 extends over 15 amino acids. Germline lookup yields CDR1 MGHRA and CDR2 YSYEKL. The germline V and J ends were trimmed by 3 bases and 3 bases, with 14 bases remaining between them. In DNA, the CDR3 is TGCGCCAGCAGCCAGGTCGGACAGAGAAAAGAGACCCAGTACTTC. It is translated as CASSQVGQRKETQYF.

This clone has only a few counts. The rearrangement uses TRBV4-2 and TRBJ2-1, with D maybe TRBD2 (6 bases). The CDR3 has 16 residues. The germline gives CDR1 LGHNA, CDR2 YNFKEQ. Trimming pared 0 bases from V and 0 bases from J, leaving 9 bases between. The CDR3 DNA reads as TGTGCCAGCAGCCAAGATCACGGGAGCTCCTACAATGAGCAGTTCTTC. Its translation is CASSQDHGSSYNEQFF.

This clone was seen just once. The chain carries TRBV10-3 and TRBJ1-5; possibly TRBD1 for D (6 bases). Germline loops: CDR1 ENHRY, CDR2 SYGVKD. The CDR3 length is 14 residues. V lost 2 bases, J lost 7 bases, and 12 bases lay in between. Here the CDR3 DNA reads TGTGCCATCAGTGAGGCCAGGGGTAACCAGCCCCAGCATTTT. It is translated as CAISEARGNQPQHF.

The V and J genes are TRBV12-5 and TRBJ2-7; TRBD1 is a possible D gene (5 bases). Germline V gene lookup returns CDR1 LGHNT and CDR2 FRNRAP. Trimming removed 6 bases from V and 3 bases from J, with 18 bases in between. This CDR3 region has 15 residues. Here the CDR3 reads CASGSGFRGYYEQYF. The CDR3 DNA reads TGTGCTAGTGGCTCGGGTTTTAGGGGTTACTACGAGCAGTACTTC. Based on the CDR3 plus reference TRBV12-5 and TRBJ2-7, the full variable domain is DARVTQTPRHKVTEMGQEVTMRCQPILGHNTVFWYRQTMMQGLELLAYFRNRAPLDDSGMPKDRFSAEMPDATLATLKIQPSEPRDSAVYFCASGSGFRGYYEQYFGPGTRLTVT.

This rearrangement joins TRBV7-6 to TRBJ1-1, with 7 bases lining up with TRBD1. Germline loops: CDR1 SGHVS, CDR2 FNYEAQ. The V and J ends lost 5 bases and 4 bases, in that order; junction bases with no gene match: 19. The CDR3 runs to 18 residues. For the CDR3, the DNA is TGTGCCAGCAGCCTAGACACAGGGGATCCGAGGAGGAGCACTGAAGCTTTCTTT. This gives the protein CASSLDTGDPRRSTEAFF.